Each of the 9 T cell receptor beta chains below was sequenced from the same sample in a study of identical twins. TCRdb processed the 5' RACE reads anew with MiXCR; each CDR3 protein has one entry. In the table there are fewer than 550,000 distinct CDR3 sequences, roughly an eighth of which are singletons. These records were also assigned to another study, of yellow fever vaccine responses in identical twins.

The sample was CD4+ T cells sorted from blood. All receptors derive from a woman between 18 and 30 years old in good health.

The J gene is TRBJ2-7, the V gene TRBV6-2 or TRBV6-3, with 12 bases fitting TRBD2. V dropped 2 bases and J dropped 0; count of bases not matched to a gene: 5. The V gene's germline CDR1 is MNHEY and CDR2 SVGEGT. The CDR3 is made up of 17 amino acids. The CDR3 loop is CASSYRLAGALSYEQYF. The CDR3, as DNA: TGTGCCAGCAGTTACCGACTAGCGGGAGCTCTCTCCTACGAGCAGTACTTC.

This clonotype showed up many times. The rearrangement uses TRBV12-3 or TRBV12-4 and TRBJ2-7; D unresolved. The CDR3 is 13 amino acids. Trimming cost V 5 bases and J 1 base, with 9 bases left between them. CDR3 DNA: TGTGCCAGCAGTACTGGACCGTCCTACGAGCAGTACTTC. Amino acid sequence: CASSTGPSYEQYF.

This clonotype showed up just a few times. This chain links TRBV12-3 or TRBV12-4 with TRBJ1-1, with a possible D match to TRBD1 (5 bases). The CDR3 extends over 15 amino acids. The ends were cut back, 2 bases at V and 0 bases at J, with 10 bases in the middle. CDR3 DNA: TGTGCCAGCAGTTTAACCGGGGCTTTGAACACTGAAGCTTTCTTT. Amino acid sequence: CASSLTGALNTEAFF.

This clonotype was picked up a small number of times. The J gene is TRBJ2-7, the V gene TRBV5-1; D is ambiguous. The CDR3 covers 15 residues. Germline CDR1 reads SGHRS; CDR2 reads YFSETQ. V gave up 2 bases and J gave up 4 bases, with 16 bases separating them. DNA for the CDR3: TGCGCCAGCAGCTTAAGTACCGCAGGAGCTTACGAGCAGTACTTC. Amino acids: CASSLSTAGAYEQYF. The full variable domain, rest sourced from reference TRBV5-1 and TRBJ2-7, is KAGVTQTPRYLIKTRGQQVTLSCSPISGHRSVSWYQQTPGQGLQFLFEYFSETQRNKGNFPGRFSGRQFSNSRSEMNVSTLELGDSALYLCASSLSTAGAYEQYFGPGTRLTVT.

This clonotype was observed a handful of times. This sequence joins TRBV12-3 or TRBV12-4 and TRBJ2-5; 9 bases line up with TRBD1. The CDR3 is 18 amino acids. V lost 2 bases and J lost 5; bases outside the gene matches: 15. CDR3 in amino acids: CASSLLHAPGQGWETQYF. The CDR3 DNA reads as TGTGCCAGCAGTTTACTTCACGCCCCGGGACAGGGTTGGGAGACCCAGTACTTC.

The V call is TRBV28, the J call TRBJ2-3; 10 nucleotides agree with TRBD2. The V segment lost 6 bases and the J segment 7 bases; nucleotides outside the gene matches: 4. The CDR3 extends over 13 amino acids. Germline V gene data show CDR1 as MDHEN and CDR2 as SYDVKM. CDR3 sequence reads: CASRPSGGHTQYF. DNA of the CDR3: TGTGCCAGCAGACCTAGCGGGGGTCATACGCAGTATTTT. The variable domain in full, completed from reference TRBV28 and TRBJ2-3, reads DVKVTQSSRYLVKRTGEKVFLECVQDMDHENMFWYRQDPGLGLRLIYFSYDVKMKEKGDIPEGYSVSREKKERFSLILESASTNQTSMYLCASRPSGGHTQYFGPGTRLTVL.

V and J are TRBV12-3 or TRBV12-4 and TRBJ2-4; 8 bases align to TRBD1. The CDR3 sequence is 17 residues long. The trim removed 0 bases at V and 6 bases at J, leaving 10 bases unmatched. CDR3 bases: TGTGCCAGCAGTTTAGCGGACAGGGTCGGGTTGGGAAACATTCAGTACTTC. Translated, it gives CASSLADRVGLGNIQYF.

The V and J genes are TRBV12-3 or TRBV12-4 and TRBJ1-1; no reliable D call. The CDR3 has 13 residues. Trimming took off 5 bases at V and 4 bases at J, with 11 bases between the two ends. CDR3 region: CASSRETGTEAFF. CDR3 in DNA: TGTGCCAGCAGTCGAGAAACGGGCACTGAAGCTTTCTTT.

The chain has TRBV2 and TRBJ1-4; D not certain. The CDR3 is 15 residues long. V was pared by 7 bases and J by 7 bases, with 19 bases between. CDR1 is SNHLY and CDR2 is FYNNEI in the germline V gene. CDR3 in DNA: TGTGCCAGCAACTTAAGAGGGAAAGAGCGTGAAAAACTGTTTTTT. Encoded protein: CASNLRGKEREKLFF.